The clone carrying this TCR beta chain was detected only once. The CDR3 is 12 residues long. V lost 7 bases and J lost 4, with 14 bases in between. In germline, CDR1 is SQVTM, CDR2 ANQGSEA. This specimen belongs to a study of blood T cells in healthy people across ages. Overall study: About one barcoded TCR beta cDNA was captured per two T cells.

It was with a sample-barcoded 5' primer and a J-beta primer mix that a second PCR of roughly 7 to 12 cycles was run. The template-switch adaptor was a 5' adaptor with 12 random nucleotides. It tagged each cDNA molecule. Samples each returned at least 2.5 million CDR3-containing paired-end reads. In TCRdb, the 5' RACE reads were re-called with MiXCR into one record per CDR3 protein. Of 580,000 or so distinct CDR3 sequences in the sample, roughly 48% are singletons; the top ten hold around 23%. Sequenced: blood. This TCR derives from a man older than 75 in good health. V is TRBV29-1 and J is TRBJ2-7; a weak D match, TRBD2 (5 bases). The CDR3 loop reads CSAVDSPYEQYF. In DNA, the CDR3 is TGCAGCGCGGTGGACTCACCGTACGAGCAGTACTTC.